This T cell receptor (beta chain) was sequenced in a study of T cell responses to AZD1222 COVID-19 vaccine. The V gene lost 0 bases and the J gene lost 2 bases, with 18 bases spanning the gap. CDR3 length: 18 residues. Germline V lookup: CDR1 SGHRS, CDR2 YFSETQ. In this sample, this clone turned up a few times. Measured with immunoSEQ multiplex PCR; TCRdb has only the in-frame clones, and not every one. The sample has roughly 80,000 clones; about 90% are singletons. The input for sequencing was peripheral blood, taken 28 days after the second AZD1222 dose. The clonotype was recovered from an adult who received the AZD1222 COVID-19 vaccine. The chain combines TRBV5-1 with TRBJ2-1; tentative D call: TRBD2 (6 bases). DNA for the CDR3: TGCGCCAGCAGCTTGGACAAACGGGGGAAGGAGGCCTACAATGAGCAGTTCTTC. It codes for CASSLDKRGKEAYNEQFF.